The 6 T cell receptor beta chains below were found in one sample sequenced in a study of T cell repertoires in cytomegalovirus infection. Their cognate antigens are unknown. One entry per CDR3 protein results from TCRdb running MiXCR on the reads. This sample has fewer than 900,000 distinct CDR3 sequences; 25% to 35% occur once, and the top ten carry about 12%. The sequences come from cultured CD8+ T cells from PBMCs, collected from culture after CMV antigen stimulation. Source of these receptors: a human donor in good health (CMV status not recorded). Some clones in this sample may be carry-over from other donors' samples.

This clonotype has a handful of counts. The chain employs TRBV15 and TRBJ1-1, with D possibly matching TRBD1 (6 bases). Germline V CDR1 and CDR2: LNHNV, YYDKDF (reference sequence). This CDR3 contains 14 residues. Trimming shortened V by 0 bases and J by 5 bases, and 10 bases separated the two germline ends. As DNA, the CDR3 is TGTGCCACCAGCAGAGACAGGGGCGTTACTGAAGCTTTCTTT. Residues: CATSRDRGVTEAFF.

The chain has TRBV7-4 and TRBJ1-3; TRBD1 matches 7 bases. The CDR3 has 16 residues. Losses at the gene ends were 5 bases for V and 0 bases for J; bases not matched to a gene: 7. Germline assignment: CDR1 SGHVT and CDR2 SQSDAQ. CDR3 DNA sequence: TGTGCCAGCAGCGGTAATACAGGGGCCTCTGGAAACACCATATATTTT. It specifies CASSGNTGASGNTIYF.

Here the CDR3 DNA reads TGTGCCAGCGGACCCGCCGGGAACACTGAAGCTTTCTTT. It encodes CASGPAGNTEAFF. The chain uses TRBV6-1 and TRBJ1-1, with D unresolved. CDR1 and CDR2 (germline): MNHNS, SASEGT. The V end was cut by 8 bases, the J end by 1 base, with 11 bases between. The CDR3 spans 13 residues.

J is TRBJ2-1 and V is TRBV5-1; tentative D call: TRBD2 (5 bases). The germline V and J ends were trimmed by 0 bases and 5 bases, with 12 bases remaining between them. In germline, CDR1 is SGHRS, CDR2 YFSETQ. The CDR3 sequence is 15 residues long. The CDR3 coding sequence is TGCGCCAGCAGCTTGGGGCTAGCAGAGAACAATGAGCAGTTCTTC. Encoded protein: CASSLGLAENNEQFF. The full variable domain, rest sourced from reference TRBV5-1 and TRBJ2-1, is KAGVTQTPRYLIKTRGQQVTLSCSPISGHRSVSWYQQTPGQGLQFLFEYFSETQRNKGNFPGRFSGRQFSNSRSEMNVSTLELGDSALYLCASSLGLAENNEQFFGPGTRLTVL.

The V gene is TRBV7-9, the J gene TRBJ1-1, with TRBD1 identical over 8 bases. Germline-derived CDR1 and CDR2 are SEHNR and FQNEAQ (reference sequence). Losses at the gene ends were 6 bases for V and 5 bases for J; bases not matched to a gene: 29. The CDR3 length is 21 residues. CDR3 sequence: CASSPDPLQIRDRLGRTEAFF. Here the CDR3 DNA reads TGTGCCAGCAGTCCAGACCCACTCCAAATCCGGGACAGGCTGGGAAGGACTGAAGCTTTCTTT.

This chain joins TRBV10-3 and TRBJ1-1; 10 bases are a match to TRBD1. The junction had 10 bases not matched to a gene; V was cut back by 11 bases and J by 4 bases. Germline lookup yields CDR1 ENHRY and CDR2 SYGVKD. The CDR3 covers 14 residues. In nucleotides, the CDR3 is TGTGCCGCACGGACAGGGGGAGGGAGCACTGAAGCTTTCTTT. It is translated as CAARTGGGSTEAFF.